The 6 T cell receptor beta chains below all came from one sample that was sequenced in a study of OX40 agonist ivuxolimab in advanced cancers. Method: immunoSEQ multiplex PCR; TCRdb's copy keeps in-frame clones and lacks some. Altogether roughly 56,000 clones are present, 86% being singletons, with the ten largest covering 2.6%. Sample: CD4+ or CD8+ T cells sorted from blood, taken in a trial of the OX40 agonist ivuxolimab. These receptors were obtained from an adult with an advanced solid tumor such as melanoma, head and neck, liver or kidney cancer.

The CDR3 DNA follows: TGTGCCAGCAGCCCGAAGACAGGTGGCTACAATGAGCAGTTCTTC. Translated, it gives CASSPKTGGYNEQFF. The chain has TRBV7-3 and TRBJ2-1; a possible D gene is TRBD1 (6 bases). The CDR3 consists of 15 residues. Trimming took 5 bases from V and 3 from J, leaving 14 bases between them. Looked up from germline, CDR1 is SGHTA and CDR2 is FQGTGA.

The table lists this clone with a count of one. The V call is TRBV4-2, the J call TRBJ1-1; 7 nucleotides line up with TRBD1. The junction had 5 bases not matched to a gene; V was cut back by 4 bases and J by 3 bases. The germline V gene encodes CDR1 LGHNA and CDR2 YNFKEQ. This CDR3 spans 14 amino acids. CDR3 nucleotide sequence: TGTGCCAGCAGCCGACAGACAGGGTACACTGAAGCTTTCTTT. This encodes CASSRQTGYTEAFF.

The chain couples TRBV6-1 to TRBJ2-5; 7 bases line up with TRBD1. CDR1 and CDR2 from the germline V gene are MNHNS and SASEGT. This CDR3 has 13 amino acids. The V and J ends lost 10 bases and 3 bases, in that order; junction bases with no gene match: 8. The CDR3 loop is CANSGQEKETQYF. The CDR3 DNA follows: TGTGCCAATTCTGGACAGGAAAAAGAGACCCAGTACTTC.

CDR3 sequence: CASSFSGGATGEQYF. CDR3 DNA: TGTGCCAGCAGCTTTTCCGGGGGGGCGACTGGAGAGCAGTACTTC. The rearrangement joins TRBV7-2 to TRBJ2-7, with 8 bases lining up with TRBD2. CDR3 length: 15 residues. Germline CDR1 reads SGHTA; CDR2 reads FQGNSA. The V gene end was trimmed by 3 bases and the J gene end by 7 bases; junction bases not matched to a gene: 11.

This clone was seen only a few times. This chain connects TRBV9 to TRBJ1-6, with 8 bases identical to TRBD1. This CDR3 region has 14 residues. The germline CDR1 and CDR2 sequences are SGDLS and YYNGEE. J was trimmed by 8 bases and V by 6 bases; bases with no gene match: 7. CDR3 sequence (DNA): TGTGCCAGCACGCGGGACAGGTCACATTCACCCCTCCACTTT. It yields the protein CASTRDRSHSPLHF.

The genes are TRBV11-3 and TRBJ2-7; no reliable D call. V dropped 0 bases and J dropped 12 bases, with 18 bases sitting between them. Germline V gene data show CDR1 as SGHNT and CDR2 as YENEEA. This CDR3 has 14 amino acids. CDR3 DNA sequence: TGTGCCAGCAGCTTAGAATTGTCGTCGGCAGGTTCGTACTTC. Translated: CASSLELSSAGSYF.